This note documents a single T cell receptor (beta chain) sequence. What it binds is not known. Repertoires were generated with immunoSEQ multiplex PCR, while TCRdb's copy carries only in-frame clones and drops some. The profile shows around 76,000 clones, 85% of them singletons. Individuals having autoimmune disease history or systemic immunosuppression were not enrolled. This sample was included in a study of OX40 agonist ivuxolimab in advanced cancers. Whole-study findings and limits: The study found among the lowest clonal expansion in partial responders at 0.1-3.0 mg/kg. Expanded clones were, on average, more numerous in CD8+ T cells than in CD4+. At doses 0.1 to 3.0 mg/kg, CD4+ and CD8+ clones expanded.

The source material was CD4+ or CD8+ T cells sorted from blood, sampled in a trial of the OX40 agonist ivuxolimab. This TCR came from an adult with an advanced solid tumor such as melanoma, head and neck, liver or kidney cancer.

This chain's CDR3 is CASCANTGELFF. The DNA of the CDR3 is TGTGCCAGCTGCGCGAACACCGGGGAGCTGTTTTTT. The rearrangement uses TRBV18 and TRBJ2-2, with unresolved D. Trimming pared 7 bases from V and 0 bases from J, leaving 3 bases between. The CDR3 covers 12 residues. Germline CDR1 and CDR2: KGHSH and LQKENI.